This T cell receptor beta chain stems from a study of cytomegalovirus exposure and HLA in healthy donors. General study findings and limits: Rarity marked most TCR sequences, yet some public TCRs occurred in many donors.

The germline V gene has CDR1 SNHLY and CDR2 FYNNEI. The CDR3 covers 14 residues. The V and J ends lost 10 bases and 1 base respectively, with 15 bases between them. As concerns this clone: Its cognate antigen is unknown.

The data were produced by immunoSEQ multiplex PCR, yet TCRdb's version contains in-frame clones alone and is incomplete. The repertoire consists of 150,000 to 200,000 clones, with around 84% occurring once and the leading ten covering approximately 15%. The V and J genes are TRBV2 and TRBJ2-3; D ambiguous. The sequencing sample was made of PBMCs. This TCR was recovered from a man aged 18 to 35 in good health and CMV-seropositive. CDR3 nucleotides: TGTGCCACTTCCCAGGATTCGGGCACAGATACGCAGTATTTT. Translated, it gives CATSQDSGTDTQYF. The variable domain in full, with the rest retrieved from reference TRBV2 and TRBJ2-3, is EPEVTQTPSHQVTQMGQEVILRCVPISNHLYFYWYRQILGQKVEFLVSFYNNEISEKSEIFDDQFSVERPDGSNFTLKIRSTKLEDSAMYFCATSQDSGTDTQYFGPGTRLTVL.